This TCR beta chain stems from a study of PD-L1 blockade in urothelial cancer. Libraries were prepared by immunoSEQ multiplex PCR; TCRdb keeps only in-frame clonotypes and omits some of them. The sample records 130,000 or so clones, 84% being singletons. The CDR3 has 18 amino acids. The V end lost 8 bases, the J end lost 0 bases, and 25 bases lay between the germline ends. Germline loops: CDR1 SEHNR, CDR2 FQNEAQ (reference sequence). Time point noted: pretreatment peripheral blood. This material consisted of PBMCs, taken around atezolizumab (anti-PD-L1) treatment. The V and J genes are TRBV7-9 and TRBJ2-5, with D perhaps TRBD2 (6 bases). The source of this sequence is a man in his fifties or sixties with urothelial cancer. This chain's CDR3 is CASPGSGLDMPDQETQYF. CDR3 nucleotides: TGTGCCAGCCCTGGATCGGGACTCGATATGCCGGACCAAGAGACCCAGTACTTC.